These 7 T cell receptor beta chains share one sample of origin, sequenced in a study of blood T cell repertoires in COVID-19. The method was immunoSEQ multiplex PCR; TCRdb's version includes in-frame clones alone and lacks a portion of them. This sample carries some 390,000 clones, 80% to 90% of them seen once, and the ten largest clones take roughly 1.1%. Specimen: PBMCs or T cells enriched from blood (not recorded which). All receptors derive from a man aged 25 to 40 who had recovered from COVID-19.

The chain employs TRBV11-2 and TRBJ2-7, with 10 bases identical to TRBD2. The CDR3 totals 17 residues. Trimming removed 5 bases from V and 0 bases from J; junction bases left unmatched: 10. The germline V gene encodes CDR1 SGHAT and CDR2 FQNNGV. In DNA, the CDR3 is TGTGCCAGCAGCGTAAGCTCCGGGACTAGCGTCTCCTACGAGCAGTACTTC. This codes for CASSVSSGTSVSYEQYF.

The gene calls are TRBV19 and TRBJ1-1, with D maybe TRBD1 (6 bases). The length of the CDR3 is 15 residues. Germline-derived CDR1 and CDR2 are LNHDA and SQIVND (reference sequence). V was pared by 10 bases and J by 4 bases, with 22 bases between. DNA for the CDR3: TGTGCCACCGAGACAGGCTGGCAGGAAGGCACTGAAGCTTTCTTT. Translated: CATETGWQEGTEAFF.

The chain carries TRBV3-1 (or the pseudogene TRBV3-2) and TRBJ1-6; maybe TRBD1 (5 bases). Germline V gene sequence: CDR1 LGHDT, CDR2 YNNKEL (reference sequence). This CDR3 comprises 12 residues. V was cut by 4 bases and J by 13 bases, with 11 bases left in between. CDR3 sequence: CASSPGAVPLHF. For the CDR3, the DNA is TGTGCCAGCAGCCCTGGGGCCGTCCCCCTCCACTTT.

The V call is TRBV27, the J call TRBJ2-5, with 12 bases identical to TRBD2. V lost 4 bases, J lost 5 bases, and 8 bases stayed unmatched. CDR1 and CDR2 (germline): MNHEY, SMNVEV (reference sequence). The length of the CDR3 is 16 residues. CDR3 loop: CASSSRLAGVGETQYF. Written as DNA, the CDR3 is TGTGCCAGCAGTTCCAGACTAGCGGGAGTGGGTGAGACCCAGTACTTC.

This clone was counted a single time. The V gene is TRBV5-5, the J gene TRBJ1-5; maybe TRBD1 (5 bases). V dropped 4 bases and J dropped 3 bases, with 20 bases sitting between them. There are 17 residues in the CDR3. Germline values: CDR1 SGHKS, CDR2 YYEKEE (reference sequence). The CDR3 region has the DNA TGTGCCAGCAGCCCCGCGGGAGGGGCTACGATCAATCAGCCCCAGCATTTT. Residues: CASSPAGGATINQPQHF. Full variable domain (rest looked up from reference TRBV5-5 and TRBJ1-5): DAGVTQSPTHLIKTRGQQVTLRCSPISGHKSVSWYQQVLGQGPQFIFQYYEKEERGRGNFPDRFSARQFPNYSSELNVNALLLGDSALYLCASSPAGGATINQPQHFGDGTRLSIL.

This sequence joins TRBV5-1 and TRBJ2-5; tentative D call: TRBD1 (5 bases). The germline V gene encodes CDR1 SGHRS and CDR2 YFSETQ. V lost 0 bases to trimming and J lost 5 bases, with 20 bases between them. The CDR3 is made up of 17 amino acids. The CDR3 DNA reads TGCGCCAGCAGCTTGGCCCCCTCTGGGCAGGGTGGTGAGACCCAGTACTTC. Residues: CASSLAPSGQGGETQYF.

The gene calls are TRBV7-6 and TRBJ2-3; perhaps TRBD2 as D (6 bases). Per germline, CDR1 SGHVS and CDR2 FNYEAQ. The CDR3 is 15 amino acids. Trimming removed 2 bases from V and 2 bases from J, with 11 bases in between. In DNA form, the CDR3 reads TGTGCCAGCAGCTTAACGGGAGAGGACACAGATACGCAGTATTTT. Amino acid sequence: CASSLTGEDTDTQYF. Looking up the rest from reference TRBV7-6 and TRBJ2-3 gives the full variable domain: GAGVSQSPRYKVTKRGQDVALRCDPISGHVSLYWYRQALGQGPEFLTYFNYEAQQDKSGLPNDRFSAERPEGSISTLTIQRTEQRDSAMYRCASSLTGEDTDTQYFGPGTRLTVL.